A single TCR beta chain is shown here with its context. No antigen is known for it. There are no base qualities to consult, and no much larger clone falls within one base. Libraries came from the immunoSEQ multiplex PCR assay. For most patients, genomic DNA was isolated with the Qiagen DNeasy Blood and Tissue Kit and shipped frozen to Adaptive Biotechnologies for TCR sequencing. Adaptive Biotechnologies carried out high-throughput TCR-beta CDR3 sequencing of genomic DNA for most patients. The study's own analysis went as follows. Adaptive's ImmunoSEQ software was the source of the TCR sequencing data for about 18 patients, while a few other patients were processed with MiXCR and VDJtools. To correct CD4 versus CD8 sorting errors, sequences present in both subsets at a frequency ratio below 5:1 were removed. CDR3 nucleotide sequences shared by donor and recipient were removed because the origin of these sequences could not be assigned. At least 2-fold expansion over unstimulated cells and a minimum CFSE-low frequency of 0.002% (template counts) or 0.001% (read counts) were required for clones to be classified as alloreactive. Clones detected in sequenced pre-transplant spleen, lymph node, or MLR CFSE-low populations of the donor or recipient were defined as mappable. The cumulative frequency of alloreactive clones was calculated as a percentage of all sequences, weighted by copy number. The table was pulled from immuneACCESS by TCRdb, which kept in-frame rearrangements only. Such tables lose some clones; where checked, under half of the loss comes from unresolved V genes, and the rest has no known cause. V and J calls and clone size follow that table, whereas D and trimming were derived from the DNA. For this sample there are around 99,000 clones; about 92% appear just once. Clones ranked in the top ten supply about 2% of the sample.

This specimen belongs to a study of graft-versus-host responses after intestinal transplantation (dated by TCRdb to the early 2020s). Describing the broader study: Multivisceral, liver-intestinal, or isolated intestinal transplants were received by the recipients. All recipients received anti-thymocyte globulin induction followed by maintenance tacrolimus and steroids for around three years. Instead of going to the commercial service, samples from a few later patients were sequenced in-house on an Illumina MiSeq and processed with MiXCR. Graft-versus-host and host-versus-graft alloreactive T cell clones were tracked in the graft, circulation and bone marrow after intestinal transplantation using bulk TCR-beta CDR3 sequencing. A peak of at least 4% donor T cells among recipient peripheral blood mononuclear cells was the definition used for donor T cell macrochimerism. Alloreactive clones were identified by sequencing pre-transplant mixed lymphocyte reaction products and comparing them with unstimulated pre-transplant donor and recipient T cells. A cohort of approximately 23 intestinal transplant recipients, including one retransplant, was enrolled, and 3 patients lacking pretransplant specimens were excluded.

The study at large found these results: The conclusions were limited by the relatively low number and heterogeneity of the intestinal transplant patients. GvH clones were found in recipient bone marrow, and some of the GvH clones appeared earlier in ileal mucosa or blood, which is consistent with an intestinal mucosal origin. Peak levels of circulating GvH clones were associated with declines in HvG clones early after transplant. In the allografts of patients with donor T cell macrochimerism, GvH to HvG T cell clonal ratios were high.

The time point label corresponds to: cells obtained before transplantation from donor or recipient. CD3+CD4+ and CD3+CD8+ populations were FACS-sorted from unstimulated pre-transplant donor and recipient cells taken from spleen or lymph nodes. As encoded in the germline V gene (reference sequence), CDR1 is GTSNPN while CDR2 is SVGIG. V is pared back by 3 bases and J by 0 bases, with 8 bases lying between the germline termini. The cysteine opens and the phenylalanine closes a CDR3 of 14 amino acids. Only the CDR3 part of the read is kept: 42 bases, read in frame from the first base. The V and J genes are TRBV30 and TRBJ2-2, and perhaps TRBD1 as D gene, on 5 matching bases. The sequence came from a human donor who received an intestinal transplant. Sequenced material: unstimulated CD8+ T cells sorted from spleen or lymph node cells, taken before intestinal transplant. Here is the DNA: TGTGCCTGGAGGGAAGGGGCGAACACCGGGGAGCTGTTTTTT. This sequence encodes CAWREGANTGELFF.